The present TCR beta chain was sequenced within a study of blood T cell repertoires in COVID-19. Study information: COVID-19 samples, acute and convalescent, were from the United States, Italy and Spain.

This clone was seen more than once but under ten times. In the authors' workflow: It was from reference gene primer amplification that nucleated cell counts were estimated. Data came from immunoSEQ multiplex PCR; TCRdb stores just in-frame clones and leaves some out. From that table come the V and J calls and clone size; the DNA was used to work out D and trimming. This table has under 150,000 clones, roughly 79% appearing once. In germline, CDR1 is MNHEY, CDR2 SMNVEV (reference sequence). Trimming left V 7 bases short and J 8 bases short, with 14 bases between. The CDR3 has 12 residues. The sequence was obtained from an elderly man with acute or convalescent COVID-19. The rearrangement uses TRBV27 and TRBJ1-2; D may be TRBD1 (6 bases). Sequencing input: peripheral blood. CDR3 DNA: TGTGCCAGCATTCTAGGGGGAAGGGGCTACACCTTC. Its protein product is CASILGGRGYTF.